The 8 T cell receptor beta chains presented below share a single source sample, sequenced in a study of PD-L1 blockade in urothelial cancer (dated by TCRdb to about 2017). Library preparation was by the immunoSEQ multiplex PCR assay. TCRdb retrieved this table from immuneACCESS and kept in-frame rearrangements only. Not all clones are present; in checked studies, unresolved V genes account for under half, and no reason is known for the remainder. A total of 28,000 or so clones appear in this sample, around nine tenths of them only once. Of the sample, 30% to 40% falls within the top ten clones. Here the sequenced sample was PBMCs, taken around atezolizumab (anti-PD-L1) treatment. The receptors stem from a man between 60 and 75 years old with urothelial cancer.

The chain recombines TRBV10-3 with TRBJ1-6, with 7 bases matching TRBD1. J lost 10 bases, V lost 6 bases, and 12 bases had no gene match. The germline V gene encodes CDR1 ENHRY and CDR2 SYGVKD. This CDR3 has 15 amino acids. CDR3 bases: TGTGCCATCAGGGCCGACCAGGGGGTTAGATCACCCCTCCACTTT. It yields the protein CAIRADQGVRSPLHF.

By proportion, this clone is large. This sample includes further DNA sequences coding for the same CDR3. The chain has TRBV4-3 and TRBJ2-7, with 7 bases fitting TRBD1. The germline gives CDR1 LGHNA, CDR2 YSLEER. V lost 2 bases and J lost 6; bases outside the gene matches: 4. The CDR3 is 13 amino acids. The chain's CDR3 is CASSQRTGREQYF. For the CDR3, the DNA is TGCGCCAGCAGCCAACGGACAGGCCGCGAGCAGTACTTC.

V gene TRBV7-2 combines with J gene TRBJ2-1; the D gene is possibly TRBD2 (5 bases). The V gene's germline CDR1 is SGHTA and CDR2 FQGNSA. Trimming removed 2 bases from V and 4 bases from J, with 15 bases in between. The CDR3 extends over 16 amino acids. This chain's CDR3 is CASSLTLLALYNEQFF. In DNA, the CDR3 is TGTGCCAGCAGCTTAACCCTCTTAGCGCTATACAATGAGCAGTTCTTC.

CDR3 nucleotides: TGTGCCAGCAGCGATGACAGGGTCGGGTACACCGGGGAGCTGTTTTTT. Amino acid sequence: CASSDDRVGYTGELFF. The J gene is TRBJ2-2, the V gene TRBV11-3, with 7 bases lining up with TRBD1. With V trimmed by 5 bases and J by 3 bases, 9 bases remained unmatched. Germline loops: CDR1 SGHNT, CDR2 YENEEA. The CDR3 loop spans 16 amino acids.

This clone was recorded once. The chain combines TRBV10-3 with TRBJ2-1; TRBD2 is a possible D gene (5 bases). The CDR3 totals 14 residues. Trimming took 3 bases from V and 2 from J, leaving 8 bases between them. The germline gives CDR1 ENHRY, CDR2 SYGVKD. CDR3 region: CAISEQRTYNEQFF. CDR3 nucleotide sequence: TGTGCCATCAGTGAACAGCGGACCTACAATGAGCAGTTCTTC.

The chain has TRBV5-6 and TRBJ1-3; the D is unclear. Germline V gene sequence: CDR1 SGHDT, CDR2 YYEEEE. The CDR3 loop spans 16 amino acids. Trimming left V 1 base short and J 1 base short, with 12 bases between. The CDR3 loop is CASSLFPGLSGNTIYF. CDR3 DNA: TGTGCCAGCAGCTTGTTTCCAGGTTTGTCTGGAAACACCATATATTTT.

This chain connects TRBV7-2 to TRBJ2-5, with D maybe TRBD2 (6 bases). This CDR3 comprises 12 residues. Between the trimmed V and J ends, which lost 5 bases and 5 bases, there was a span of 9 bases. Looked up from germline, CDR1 is SGHTA and CDR2 is FQGNSA. Written as DNA, the CDR3 is TGTGCCAGCAGCGTTGGAGGGGAGACCCAGTACTTC. Protein product: CASSVGGETQYF.

This CDR3 is CASSYIADNEQFF. The CDR3 DNA sequence: TGTGCCAGCAGTTACATAGCGGACAATGAGCAGTTCTTC. The chain links TRBV6-5 to TRBJ2-1, with a possible D match to TRBD2 (6 bases). This CDR3 contains 13 residues. Germline V gene data show CDR1 as MNHEY and CDR2 as SVGAGI. V shed 2 bases and J shed 5 bases, with 7 bases lying between them.